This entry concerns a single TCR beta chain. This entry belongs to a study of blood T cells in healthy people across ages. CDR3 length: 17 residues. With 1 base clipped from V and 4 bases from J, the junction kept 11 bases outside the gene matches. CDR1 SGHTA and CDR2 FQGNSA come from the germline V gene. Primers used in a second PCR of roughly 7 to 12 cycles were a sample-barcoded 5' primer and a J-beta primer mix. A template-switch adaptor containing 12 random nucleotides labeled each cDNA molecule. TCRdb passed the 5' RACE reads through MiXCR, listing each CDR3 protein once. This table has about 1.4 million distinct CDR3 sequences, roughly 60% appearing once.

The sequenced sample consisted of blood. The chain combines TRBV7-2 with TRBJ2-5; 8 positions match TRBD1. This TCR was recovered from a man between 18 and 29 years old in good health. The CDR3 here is CASSLGGRRGLGETQYF. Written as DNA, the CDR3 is TGTGCCAGCAGCTTAGGAGGTCGCAGGGGGCTTGGAGAGACCCAGTACTTC.